This entry concerns a single TCR beta chain. The germline CDR1 and CDR2 sequences are MNHEY and SVGAGI. CDR3 size: 16 residues. The junction had 8 bases not matched to a gene; V was cut back by 1 base and J by 5 bases. This record comes from a study of blood T cell repertoires in COVID-19. Original methodology: Quantification of nucleated cells was approximated via reference gene primer amplification. The method was immunoSEQ multiplex PCR; TCRdb's version includes in-frame clones alone and lacks a portion of them. For V, J and clone size, that table is used; D and trimming come from the DNA. The sample has roughly 520,000 clones; roughly 90% are singletons.

This sequence joins TRBV6-5 and TRBJ1-1, with 9 positions matching TRBD1. The clonotype was recovered from a woman between 40 and 50 years old who had recovered from COVID-19. The sample consisted of PBMCs or T cells enriched from blood (not recorded which). The CDR3 sequence is CASSYLPGQGRTEAFF. CDR3 in DNA: TGTGCCAGCAGTTACTTGCCGGGACAGGGAAGGACTGAAGCTTTCTTT.